This T cell receptor beta chain is drawn from a study of cytomegalovirus exposure and HLA in healthy donors. This CDR3 has 14 residues. In germline, CDR1 is MNHEY, CDR2 SVGAGI. Trimming shortened V by 2 bases and J by 6 bases, and 14 bases separated the two germline ends. This table comes from immunoSEQ multiplex PCR, and its TCRdb copy is limited to in-frame clones, with some not included. The repertoire holds approximately 230,000 clones, with roughly 87% as singletons. Study-wide points: Diagnosis of cytomegalovirus status made by the classifier reportedly showed high specificity and sensitivity. Rare TCR sequences predominated, though certain public TCRs were found in many donors. Specificity for CMV antigens was confirmed in vitro for a few of the CMV-associated chains.

As to this clone: Its antigen is still unknown.

The sample consisted of PBMCs. The sequence derives from a man aged 18 to 30 in good health and CMV-seropositive. The chain links TRBV6-5 to TRBJ2-7; possible D gene TRBD2, 6 bases. This CDR3 reads CASSYTGVSGEQYF. CDR3 in DNA: TGTGCCAGCAGTTACACCGGAGTTAGCGGCGAGCAGTACTTC.